The 32 T cell receptor beta chains below all came from one sample that was sequenced in a study of T cell responses to AZD1222 COVID-19 vaccine (TCRdb year 2021). The intended sense of this specimen's time point label: baseline before first vaccination. Library construction relied on the immunoSEQ multiplex PCR assay. Not all clones reach the TCRdb copy of this immuneACCESS table, which keeps in-frame sequences only. Checked studies attribute under half of the gap to unresolved V genes and leave the rest unexplained. This sample is represented by around 95,000 clones; about 93% of them were singletons. The ten largest clones take up around 1.7% of the sample. Here the sequenced sample was peripheral blood, taken on day 0 of AZD1222 vaccination. These receptors all stem from an adult in good health.

The V call is TRBV9, the J call TRBJ1-1, with D maybe TRBD1 (6 bases). This CDR3 is 14 amino acids long. The ends were cut back, 3 bases at V and 0 bases at J, with 9 bases in the middle. Per germline, CDR1 SGDLS and CDR2 YYNGEE. The CDR3 spells CASSAGGLNTEAFF. The CDR3 nucleotides read TGTGCCAGCAGCGCCGGGGGCCTGAACACTGAAGCTTTCTTT.

The CDR3 loop is CASRTTGDWRNTIYF. DNA for the CDR3: TGCGCCAGCAGAACCACAGGGGACTGGAGAAACACCATATATTTT. The chain combines TRBV10-2 with TRBJ1-3; 7 bases match TRBD1. The CDR3 runs to 15 residues. CDR1 and CDR2 (germline): WSHSY, SAAADI. Losses at the gene ends were 6 bases for V and 5 bases for J; bases not matched to a gene: 10.

The chain has TRBV5-4 and TRBJ2-2; 7 nucleotides line up with TRBD1. This CDR3 region has 16 residues. The germline CDR1 and CDR2 sequences are SGHNT and YYREEE (reference sequence). Trimming removed 4 bases from V and 4 bases from J; junction bases left unmatched: 10. CDR3 in DNA: TGTGCCAGCAGCCGTGGTACAGGGGTTGTCACCGGGGAGCTGTTTTTT. Its translation: CASSRGTGVVTGELFF.

CDR3 coding DNA: TGTGCCAGCAGCAGTTTGTACGGGAGCGAGCAGTACTTC. Amino acids: CASSSLYGSEQYF. J is TRBJ2-7 and V is TRBV12-3 or TRBV12-4; D is possibly TRBD2 (6 bases). The CDR3 spans 13 residues. Trimming took off 6 bases at V and 6 bases at J, with 15 bases between the two ends.

The chain's CDR3 is CASSSDRLPLHF. The CDR3 coding sequence is TGTGCCAGCAGTTCCGACAGGTTACCCCTCCACTTT. This sequence joins TRBV28 and TRBJ1-6, with a possible D match to TRBD1 (6 bases). Trimming took 4 bases from V and 12 from J, leaving 10 bases between them. Germline CDR1 MDHEN, CDR2 SYDVKM. The CDR3 runs 12 residues.

The genes are TRBV27 and TRBJ2-7; 7 positions agree with TRBD2. The CDR3 contains 16 residues. V was pared by 5 bases and J by 1 base, with 11 bases of the junction left unmatched. CDR1 and CDR2 (germline): MNHEY, SMNVEV (reference sequence). CDR3 residues: CASSTDTSAQSYEQYF. CDR3 nucleotide sequence: TGTGCCAGCAGTACCGATACTAGCGCTCAGTCCTACGAGCAGTACTTC.

The rearrangement links TRBV19 to TRBJ1-2, with D perhaps TRBD1 (6 bases). The CDR3 has 16 residues. V was pared by 3 bases and J by 0 bases, with 14 bases between. The germline CDR1 and CDR2 sequences are LNHDA and SQIVND (reference sequence). The CDR3 DNA reads TGTGCCAGTAGTATTCCAACAGGGCGGGCTAACTATGGCTACACCTTC. This encodes CASSIPTGRANYGYTF.

Here the CDR3 reads CASSLGQYNEQFF. In nucleotides, the CDR3 is TGTGCCAGCAGCTTGGGCCAATACAATGAGCAGTTCTTC. The gene calls are TRBV5-4 and TRBJ2-1; D call uncertain. Per the germline V gene, CDR1 is SGHNT and CDR2 is YYREEE (reference sequence). Trimming took 0 bases from V and 4 from J, leaving 5 bases between them. This CDR3 region has 13 residues.

J is TRBJ2-2 and V is TRBV11-3; TRBD2 agrees at 14 bases. CDR3 length: 17 amino acids. Germline V gene sequence: CDR1 SGHNT, CDR2 YENEEA. Trimming took 0 bases from V and 6 from J; bases not matched to a gene: 3. This chain's CDR3 is CASSLDRGLAGAGELFF. For the CDR3, the DNA is TGTGCCAGCAGCTTAGATAGGGGACTAGCGGGAGCCGGGGAGCTGTTTTTT. The full variable domain, in which reference TRBV11-3 and TRBJ2-2 provide the parts outside the CDR3, is EAGVVQSPRYKIIEKKQPVAFWCNPISGHNTLYWYLQNLGQGPELLIRYENEEAVDDSQLPKDRFSAERLKGVDSTLKIQPAELGDSAVYLCASSLDRGLAGAGELFFGEGSRLTVL.

The J gene is TRBJ2-5, the V gene TRBV19; 10 nucleotides align to TRBD2. The V and J ends lost 3 bases and 4 bases, in that order; junction bases with no gene match: 11. The length of the CDR3 is 17 residues. Germline CDR1 is LNHDA and CDR2 is SQIVND (reference sequence). The CDR3 DNA reads TGTGCCAGTAGTATCCCGGGAGCGGGAGGGGGAGGAGAGACCCAGTACTTC. Translated, it gives CASSIPGAGGGGETQYF.

The rearrangement joins TRBV28 to TRBJ2-7; 11 nucleotides agree with TRBD2. The germline gives CDR1 MDHEN, CDR2 SYDVKM. This CDR3 is built from 15 residues. V was clipped by 1 base and J by 2 bases; unmatched bases: 1. CDR3 amino acids: CASSLSTSGTYEQYF. The CDR3 DNA reads TGTGCCAGCAGTTTATCGACTAGCGGGACCTACGAGCAGTACTTC.

This chain joins TRBV2 and TRBJ1-2; TRBD1 matches 9 bases. Trimming at V came to 6 bases and at J to 5 bases, leaving 10 bases not matched to a gene. This CDR3 spans 15 amino acids. The germline V gene has CDR1 SNHLY and CDR2 FYNNEI. CDR3 sequence reads: CASSPSGTGNYGYTF. As DNA, the CDR3 is TGTGCCAGCAGCCCCTCCGGGACAGGGAATTATGGCTACACCTTC.

This clone was found a few times. The chain has TRBV2 and TRBJ1-1; D gene uncertain. V dropped 7 bases and J dropped 0 bases, with 12 bases sitting between them. Germline CDR1 SNHLY, CDR2 FYNNEI. CDR3 length equals 14 residues. The CDR3 DNA sequence: TGTGCCAGCACCCCATTAGGGCTGAACACTGAAGCTTTCTTT. Translation: CASTPLGLNTEAFF.

This chain connects TRBV11-2 to TRBJ1-2, with D possibly being TRBD1 (5 bases). CDR3 length: 14 amino acids. Germline V gene lookup returns CDR1 SGHAT and CDR2 FQNNGV. V was cut by 5 bases and J by 8 bases, with 18 bases left in between. The CDR3 sequence is CASSMDINRDGYTF. In DNA, the CDR3 is TGTGCCAGCAGCATGGACATCAATCGGGACGGCTACACCTTC.

V is TRBV6-5 and J is TRBJ1-2; perhaps TRBD1 as D (6 bases). This CDR3 has 13 amino acids. V was cut by 6 bases and J by 8 bases, with 16 bases left in between. CDR1 is MNHEY and CDR2 is SVGAGI in the germline V gene. The CDR3 spells CASSQRGAEGYTF. In DNA, the CDR3 is TGTGCCAGCAGCCAGCGGGGGGCGGAGGGCTACACCTTC.

This chain links TRBV19 with TRBJ2-5; D is possibly TRBD2 (6 bases). The CDR3 has 12 amino acids. The V end was cut by 5 bases, the J end by 7 bases, with 11 bases between. Germline V gene lookup returns CDR1 LNHDA and CDR2 SQIVND (reference sequence). The CDR3 bases are TGTGCCAGTAGTGTGCGGGACGGGACCCAGTACTTC. It is translated as CASSVRDGTQYF.

This clone has just one count. This chain links TRBV30 with TRBJ2-1, with unresolved D. CDR1 GTSNPN and CDR2 SVGIG come from the germline V gene (reference sequence). The CDR3 consists of 11 residues. V gave up 3 bases and J gave up 8 bases, with 8 bases separating them. CDR3: CAWRKSDEQFF. CDR3 bases: TGTGCCTGGAGGAAGTCTGATGAGCAGTTCTTC. Filled out from reference TRBV30 and TRBJ2-1, the complete variable domain reads SQTIHQWPATLVQPVGSPLSLECTVEGTSNPNLYWYRQAAGRGLQLLFYSVGIGQISSEVPQNLSASRPQDRQFILSSKKLLLSDSGFYLCAWRKSDEQFFGPGTRLTVL.

The chain uses TRBV7-2 and TRBJ1-2, with a possible D match to TRBD1 (5 bases). Trimming cost V 0 bases and J 8 bases, with 16 bases left between them. Germline CDR1 SGHTA, CDR2 FQGNSA. This CDR3 has 15 amino acids. CDR3 in amino acids: CASSLASGYRSGYTF. The CDR3 DNA is TGTGCCAGCAGCTTAGCTTCAGGGTATAGGTCCGGCTACACCTTC.

The genes are TRBV2 and TRBJ1-3, with 7 bases lining up with TRBD1. Looked up from germline, CDR1 is SNHLY and CDR2 is FYNNEI. This CDR3 has 11 amino acids. The ends lost 9 bases at V and 4 bases at J; junction bases unmatched: 0. In nucleotides, the CDR3 is TGTGCCAGGGGACAGGGAAACACCATATATTTT. Its protein is CARGQGNTIYF.

The gene calls are TRBV5-1 and TRBJ2-2, with D unresolved. V dropped 1 base and J dropped 4 bases, with 11 bases sitting between them. Germline CDR1 and CDR2: SGHRS and YFSETQ. This CDR3 is 15 amino acids long. CDR3 sequence reads: CASSLSQKSTGELFF. DNA for the CDR3: TGCGCCAGCAGCTTGTCACAGAAAAGCACCGGGGAGCTGTTTTTT.

The chain uses TRBV29-1 and TRBJ2-7, with TRBD1 matching over 8 bases. Germline CDR1 and CDR2: SQVTM and ANQGSEA. J was trimmed by 6 bases and V by 6 bases; bases with no gene match: 7. The CDR3 covers 12 residues. This CDR3 reads CSVAPTGGEQYF. The CDR3 bases are TGCAGCGTCGCACCTACAGGGGGCGAGCAGTACTTC.

V usage is TRBV4-1 and J usage is TRBJ2-4; 7 nucleotides match TRBD1. The V segment lost 4 bases and the J segment 2 bases; nucleotides outside the gene matches: 11. Germline-derived CDR1 and CDR2 are MGHRA and YSYEKL. The CDR3 runs to 17 residues. CDR3 sequence: CASSPGQARTTKNIQYF. The CDR3 region has the DNA TGCGCCAGCAGCCCCGGACAGGCCCGCACCACCAAAAACATTCAGTACTTC.

V usage is TRBV5-1 and J usage is TRBJ1-1; no clear D gene. The germline V and J ends were trimmed by 1 base and 5 bases, with 9 bases remaining between them. The CDR3 runs to 13 residues. The V gene's germline CDR1 is SGHRS and CDR2 YFSETQ. This CDR3 is CASSLWGGTEAFF. CDR3 DNA: TGCGCCAGCAGCTTGTGGGGAGGAACTGAAGCTTTCTTT. Drawing the rest from reference TRBV5-1 and TRBJ1-1, the complete variable domain is KAGVTQTPRYLIKTRGQQVTLSCSPISGHRSVSWYQQTPGQGLQFLFEYFSETQRNKGNFPGRFSGRQFSNSRSEMNVSTLELGDSALYLCASSLWGGTEAFFGQGTRLTVV.

The chain is built from TRBV27 and TRBJ2-1; D possibly corresponds to TRBD2 (6 bases). V gave up 2 bases and J gave up 1 base, with 9 bases separating them. CDR1 and CDR2 (germline): MNHEY, SMNVEV (reference sequence). There are 15 residues in the CDR3. CDR3 sequence (DNA): TGTGCCAGCAGTTTAATGGCGGGATCCTACAATGAGCAGTTCTTC. Translating gives CASSLMAGSYNEQFF.

The rearrangement uses TRBV5-6 and TRBJ1-2, with 9 bases matching TRBD1. The CDR3 covers 17 residues. Germline-derived CDR1 and CDR2 are SGHDT and YYEEEE. V gave up 4 bases and J gave up 5 bases; unmatched junction bases: 15. The CDR3 nucleotides read TGTGCCAGCAGCCTCCTTGCCAGGGACAGGGTGAGGTATGGCTACACCTTC. It codes for CASSLLARDRVRYGYTF.

The rearrangement uses TRBV7-9 and TRBJ1-2; D call uncertain. The CDR3 is 13 amino acids. CDR1 SEHNR and CDR2 FQNEAQ come from the germline V gene (reference sequence). V lost 5 bases to trimming and J lost 8 bases, with 15 bases between them. The CDR3 coding sequence is TGTGCCAGCAGCATGACCGCGGAAGGGGGCTACACCTTC. The encoded protein is CASSMTAEGGYTF.

Only one count was recorded for this clone. The rearrangement joins TRBV5-6 to TRBJ2-1; maybe TRBD1 (6 bases). The length of the CDR3 is 13 residues. V was cut by 2 bases and J by 4 bases, with 7 bases left in between. CDR1 is SGHDT and CDR2 is YYEEEE in the germline V gene. DNA for the CDR3: TGTGCCAGCAGCTTCACAGGGTACAATGAGCAGTTCTTC. As protein: CASSFTGYNEQFF.

The gene calls are TRBV5-1 and TRBJ1-6, with D maybe TRBD1 (5 bases). The CDR3 loop spans 15 amino acids. Trimming cost V 0 bases and J 6 bases, with 10 bases left between them. Germline V gives CDR1 SGHRS, CDR2 YFSETQ. The CDR3 loop is CASSLEPGINSPLHF. The CDR3, as DNA: TGCGCCAGCAGCTTGGAGCCAGGGATTAATTCACCCCTCCACTTT.

The chain has TRBV27 and TRBJ1-6, with D unresolved. The CDR3 has 13 residues. V gave up 9 bases and J gave up 7 bases, with 13 bases separating them. Per germline, CDR1 MNHEY and CDR2 SMNVEV (reference sequence). The CDR3 loop reads CASKSSDNSPLHF. The CDR3 nucleotides are TGTGCCAGTAAAAGCTCGGACAATTCACCCCTCCACTTT.

The gene calls are TRBV5-1 and TRBJ1-1, with TRBD1 matching 7 bases. The CDR3 sequence is 16 residues long. Trimming took 0 bases from V and 1 from J; bases not matched to a gene: 6. Germline V gene sequence: CDR1 SGHRS, CDR2 YFSETQ. The CDR3 coding sequence is TGCGCCAGCAGCTTGGTAACAGGGGCCCCGAACACTGAAGCTTTCTTT. Translated: CASSLVTGAPNTEAFF.

The V call is TRBV6-6, the J call TRBJ2-1, with D tentatively TRBD2 (5 bases). Germline V gives CDR1 MNHNY, CDR2 SVGAGI (reference sequence). The CDR3 consists of 14 residues. V shed 7 bases and J shed 2 bases, with 12 bases lying between them. In DNA, the CDR3 is TGTGCCAGCACCGGGGATTGGACCTACAATGAGCAGTTCTTC. It is translated as CASTGDWTYNEQFF.

The rearrangement uses TRBV28 and TRBJ1-5, with D maybe TRBD1 (5 bases). This CDR3 is built from 17 residues. The ends were cut back, 2 bases at V and 0 bases at J, with 14 bases in the middle. Germline V CDR1 and CDR2: MDHEN, SYDVKM. The CDR3 nucleotides read TGTGCCAGCAGTTTAGCTAGCCAGGGCCTTAGCAATCAGCCCCAGCATTTT. It is translated as CASSLASQGLSNQPQHF.